A single sample gave rise to the 24 T cell receptor beta chains below, sequenced in a study of blood T cell repertoires in COVID-19. Assay used: immunoSEQ multiplex PCR; TCRdb lists only in-frame clones, some missing. The profile shows under 350,000 clones, 65% to 90% of them singletons. The sample was peripheral blood. Every receptor here comes from a human donor in a cohort sampled during active COVID-19.

This clone has a handful of counts. This chain links TRBV4-1 with TRBJ1-4, with unresolved D. Trimming pared 0 bases from V and 5 bases from J, leaving 16 bases between. Germline CDR1 MGHRA, CDR2 YSYEKL. The CDR3 runs to 17 residues. DNA for the CDR3: TGCGCCAGCAGCCAAGATATAGGCGGAGCGGGAAATGAAAAACTGTTTTTT. Its protein product is CASSQDIGGAGNEKLFF.

The chain carries TRBV6-5 and TRBJ1-2, with 9 nucleotides matching TRBD1. CDR3 length equals 14 residues. The V gene's germline CDR1 is MNHEY and CDR2 SVGAGI. V was pared by 8 bases and J by 0 bases, with 4 bases of the junction left unmatched. This chain's CDR3 is CASAYRGPNYGYTF. The CDR3 nucleotides are TGTGCCAGCGCCTACAGGGGGCCTAACTATGGCTACACCTTC.

This clone was recorded a few times. Other DNA sequences from this sample encode an identical CDR3 as well. The chain carries TRBV14 and TRBJ2-5; TRBD1 aligns across 9 bases. CDR1 SGHDN and CDR2 FVKESK come from the germline V gene. This CDR3 has 14 residues. With 2 bases clipped from V and 5 bases from J, the junction kept 3 bases outside the gene matches. The DNA for the CDR3 is TGTGCCAGCAGCCAAAACAGGGGGCAGGAGACCCAGTACTTC. Translating it yields CASSQNRGQETQYF.

The chain uses TRBV29-1 and TRBJ2-3, with 12 bases that match TRBD2. This CDR3 is 14 amino acids long. V trimming: 8 bases; J trimming: 2 bases; junction bases outside the gene matches: 5. Germline V gives CDR1 SQVTM, CDR2 ANQGSEA. Written as DNA, the CDR3 is TGCAGCTTCCGACTAGCGGGAGCCACAGATACGCAGTATTTT. It encodes CSFRLAGATDTQYF.

Details on this clone: The junction differs from germline at one of its ends, possibly a read error. The V gene is TRBV30, the J gene TRBJ1-1, with D uncertain. This CDR3 has 13 residues. Germline V CDR1 and CDR2: GTSNPN, SVGIG (reference sequence). The CDR3 nucleotides read TGTGCCTGGAGTGTACATTCGAACGCTGAAGCTTTCTTT. Amino acids: CAWSVHSNAEAFF.

The rearrangement links TRBV28 to TRBJ2-2; D not certain. The CDR3 totals 16 residues. Trimming left V 5 bases short and J 2 bases short, with 15 bases between. The germline gives CDR1 MDHEN, CDR2 SYDVKM. The CDR3 loop is CASSGLTALNTGELFF. The DNA of the CDR3 is TGTGCCAGCAGTGGCCTTACCGCTTTAAACACCGGGGAGCTGTTTTTT. Together with reference TRBV28 and TRBJ2-2, the CDR3 gives the full variable domain: DVKVTQSSRYLVKRTGEKVFLECVQDMDHENMFWYRQDPGLGLRLIYFSYDVKMKEKGDIPEGYSVSREKKERFSLILESASTNQTSMYLCASSGLTALNTGELFFGEGSRLTVL.

The chain combines TRBV3-1 (or the pseudogene TRBV3-2) with TRBJ2-7, with TRBD1 matching over 7 bases. Germline CDR1 and CDR2: LGHDT and YNNKEL (reference sequence). Losses at the gene ends were 2 bases for V and 2 bases for J; bases not matched to a gene: 6. The CDR3 runs 15 residues. CDR3 coding DNA: TGTGCCAGCAGCCAATCTGACAGGGCCCCCTACGAGCAGTACTTC. Translation gives CASSQSDRAPYEQYF.

J is TRBJ1-5 and V is TRBV25-1; TRBD1 is a possible D gene (5 bases). Deletions cut 3 bases from V and 7 bases from J, with 13 bases between. The CDR3 extends over 14 amino acids. Germline V lookup: CDR1 MGHDK, CDR2 SYGVNS. CDR3 sequence: CASSDNPWGQPQHF. CDR3 DNA: TGTGCCAGCAGTGATAACCCCTGGGGCCAGCCCCAGCATTTT.

DNA for the CDR3: TGTGCCATCAGTGGGGCGGCGGGGGGCCTTTCAATTACGCAGTATTTT. It specifies CAISGAAGGLSITQYF. This chain joins TRBV10-3 and TRBJ2-3; 8 bases are a match to TRBD2. Looked up from germline, CDR1 is ENHRY and CDR2 is SYGVKD. Germline trimming cut 4 bases from V and 8 bases from J; bases unmatched to any gene: 14. CDR3 length: 16 residues.

The chain couples TRBV5-8 to TRBJ2-2; tentatively, D is TRBD2 (5 bases). Trimming pared 2 bases from V and 5 bases from J, leaving 16 bases between. The CDR3 is 16 residues long. Germline assignment: CDR1 SGHTS and CDR2 YDEGEE. CDR3 sequence (DNA): TGTGCCAGCAGCTTCTCCCCAGCGGAAAGAACCGGGGAGCTGTTTTTT. It specifies CASSFSPAERTGELFF.

The chain joins TRBV6-4 to TRBJ1-1; D gene unclear. Trimming took off 7 bases at V and 0 bases at J, with 15 bases between the two ends. Germline V gene data show CDR1 as MRHNA and CDR2 as SNTAGT. CDR3 size: 15 residues. CDR3 bases: TGTGCCAGCATCCCCCCCCCGTATGTGAACACTGAAGCTTTCTTT. Its translation: CASIPPPYVNTEAFF.

This sequence joins TRBV15 and TRBJ1-1; 7 bases match TRBD1. The length of the CDR3 is 15 residues. Germline values: CDR1 LNHNV, CDR2 YYDKDF (reference sequence). The J segment lost 3 bases and the V segment lost 5 bases, leaving 9 bases of the junction unmatched. CDR3 residues: CATSGRQGGYTEAFF. CDR3 DNA sequence: TGTGCCACCAGCGGTAGACAGGGTGGCTACACTGAAGCTTTCTTT.

This clone was seen once. This rearrangement joins TRBV7-2 to TRBJ2-7; TRBD2 agrees at 7 bases. This CDR3 comprises 15 residues. J was trimmed by 2 bases and V by 5 bases; bases with no gene match: 9. Germline lookup yields CDR1 SGHTA and CDR2 FQGNSA. The CDR3 loop reads CASSISGTETYEQYF. The CDR3 DNA reads TGTGCCAGCAGCATAAGCGGGACCGAGACCTACGAGCAGTACTTC.

This clone was found once. This rearrangement joins TRBV7-9 to TRBJ2-1; D remains unclear. The CDR3 is made up of 16 amino acids. The germline V gene has CDR1 SEHNR and CDR2 FQNEAQ (reference sequence). V dropped 5 bases and J dropped 1 base, with 15 bases sitting between them. DNA for the CDR3: TGTGCCAGCAGCCCCTTACCGGCGGCATCCTACAATGAGCAGTTCTTC. Translation: CASSPLPAASYNEQFF.

The chain has TRBV4-1 and TRBJ2-7, with 8 positions matching TRBD2. V shed 0 bases and J 3 bases; nucleotides not matched to a gene: 7. Germline V gene lookup returns CDR1 MGHRA and CDR2 YSYEKL. The CDR3 spans 16 residues. CDR3 sequence: CASSQDRSGSFYEQYF. CDR3 sequence (DNA): TGCGCCAGCAGCCAAGATAGGAGCGGGAGCTTCTACGAGCAGTACTTC.

The J gene is TRBJ2-1, the V gene TRBV27; a weak D match, TRBD2 (6 bases). Trimming took 5 bases from V and 3 from J, leaving 14 bases between them. Per germline, CDR1 MNHEY and CDR2 SMNVEV (reference sequence). This CDR3 contains 15 residues. The DNA of the CDR3 is TGTGCCAGCAGTATCGGGAGTGCATTCTACAATGAGCAGTTCTTC. It is translated as CASSIGSAFYNEQFF.

This clone turned up a few times. The CDR3 bases are TGTGCCAGCAGCTTGGGGAGGGGAGGAACCGGGGAGCTGTTTTTT. This translates into CASSLGRGGTGELFF. The chain combines TRBV5-4 with TRBJ2-2; possible D gene TRBD2, 6 bases. The CDR3 sequence is 15 residues long. V was pared by 0 bases and J by 5 bases, with 11 bases between. CDR1 is SGHNT, CDR2 YYREEE, per germline (reference sequence).

The J gene is TRBJ1-1, the V gene TRBV7-9; 9 positions match TRBD1. The CDR3 is 16 amino acids. V gave up 2 bases and J gave up 2 bases; unmatched junction bases: 6. The germline gives CDR1 SEHNR, CDR2 FQNEAQ (reference sequence). This chain's CDR3 is CASSLSQGAPNTEAFF. The DNA of the CDR3 is TGTGCCAGCAGCTTATCACAGGGGGCCCCTAACACTGAAGCTTTCTTT.

The chain combines TRBV7-9 with TRBJ1-1; D may be TRBD1 (6 bases). V was trimmed by 7 bases and J by 0 bases, leaving 15 bases between them. Germline V gene sequence: CDR1 SEHNR, CDR2 FQNEAQ (reference sequence). The CDR3 totals 15 residues. The CDR3 region has the DNA TGTGCCAGCACACAAAAAGGGGGGGTGAACACTGAAGCTTTCTTT. This gives the protein CASTQKGGVNTEAFF. Based on the CDR3 plus reference TRBV7-9 and TRBJ1-1, the full variable domain is DTGVSQNPRHKITKRGQNVTFRCDPISEHNRLYWYRQTLGQGPEFLTYFQNEAQLEKSRLLSDRFSAERPKGSFSTLEIQRTEQGDSAMYLCASTQKGGVNTEAFFGQGTRLTVV.

For the CDR3, the DNA is TGTGCCAGCCGCGACTCCAGGAACACTGAAGCTTTCTTT. Translated: CASRDSRNTEAFF. This chain uses TRBV7-2 with TRBJ1-1; D is uncertain. This CDR3 comprises 13 residues. Looked up from germline, CDR1 is SGHTA and CDR2 is FQGNSA. Deletions cut 8 bases from V and 1 base from J, with 11 bases between.

This clone appeared once. The chain couples TRBV2 to TRBJ2-1, with 12 bases fitting TRBD1. Germline assignment: CDR1 SNHLY and CDR2 FYNNEI. V was clipped by 6 bases and J by 5 bases; unmatched bases: 5. The CDR3 consists of 15 residues. In DNA, the CDR3 is TGTGCCAGCAGGGGGGGACAGGGGGCAAACAATGAGCAGTTCTTC. Its protein product is CASRGGQGANNEQFF.

The chain has TRBV6-5 and TRBJ1-4, with 9 bases that match TRBD1. The V gene's germline CDR1 is MNHEY and CDR2 SVGAGI. CDR3 length: 16 residues. V gave up 2 bases and J gave up 11 bases; unmatched junction bases: 12. In nucleotides, the CDR3 is TGTGCCAGCAGTTACGCCCAACAGGGGGCTACGGGGAAACTGTTTTTT. Amino acids: CASSYAQQGATGKLFF.

V and J are TRBV11-2 and TRBJ2-7; D is ambiguous. The CDR3 is 11 amino acids. The germline V and J ends were trimmed by 5 bases and 2 bases, with 4 bases remaining between them. The germline gives CDR1 SGHAT, CDR2 FQNNGV. The CDR3 spells CASSLAYEQYF. CDR3 bases: TGTGCCAGCAGCCTTGCCTACGAGCAGTACTTC.

V gene TRBV28 combines with J gene TRBJ2-1; no reliable D call. The germline gives CDR1 MDHEN, CDR2 SYDVKM. CDR3 length: 13 amino acids. Deletions cut 2 bases from V and 7 bases from J, with 9 bases between. The CDR3 is CASSLSSLNEQFF. The CDR3 DNA follows: TGTGCCAGCAGTTTAAGTAGTTTGAATGAGCAGTTCTTC. Filled out from reference TRBV28 and TRBJ2-1, the complete variable domain reads DVKVTQSSRYLVKRTGEKVFLECVQDMDHENMFWYRQDPGLGLRLIYFSYDVKMKEKGDIPEGYSVSREKKERFSLILESASTNQTSMYLCASSLSSLNEQFFGPGTRLTVL.